The 10 T cell receptor beta chains presented below share a single source sample, sequenced in a study of T cells after yellow fever vaccination. TCRdb ran MiXCR on the 5' RACE reads and lists one entry per CDR3 protein. The sample includes a few hundred thousand distinct CDR3 sequences, more than 8.5% seen only once; the top ten take around 17%. The sample consisted of PBMCs, taken on the day of the first yellow fever vaccination. These receptors originate from a man aged 18-30 years who received the YFV17D yellow fever vaccine.

The chain employs TRBV5-1 and TRBJ2-7; 7 positions agree with TRBD1. The CDR3 is made up of 14 amino acids. J gave up 4 bases and V 5 bases, and 9 bases lay outside the gene matches. Germline-derived CDR1 and CDR2 are SGHRS and YFSETQ. CDR3 residues: CASRLDRVDYEQYF. CDR3 coding DNA: TGCGCCAGCAGATTAGACAGGGTGGATTACGAGCAGTACTTC.

The chain is built from TRBV29-1 and TRBJ2-1, with 11 positions matching TRBD2. V shed 4 bases, J shed 9 bases, and the junction held 5 bases outside the gene matches. This CDR3 spans 13 amino acids. The germline V gene has CDR1 SQVTM and CDR2 ANQGSEA. The CDR3 is CSVATSGEGEQFF. The CDR3 nucleotides are TGCAGCGTTGCGACTAGCGGGGAAGGTGAGCAGTTCTTC.

This clonotype was observed a few times. The chain recombines TRBV12-5 with TRBJ2-7; 7 positions match TRBD1. With 5 bases clipped from V and 0 bases from J, the junction kept 1 base outside the gene matches. The CDR3 contains 13 residues. From germline, CDR1 is LGHNT and CDR2 FRNRAP. CDR3 region: CASGRDSSYEQYF. DNA of the CDR3: TGTGCTAGTGGTAGGGACAGCTCCTACGAGCAGTACTTC.

This clonotype has only a few counts. This rearrangement joins TRBV11-2 to TRBJ2-7, with TRBD2 matching over 8 bases. The germline V gene has CDR1 SGHAT and CDR2 FQNNGV. The CDR3 is 18 residues long. The V and J ends lost 5 bases and 4 bases, in that order; junction bases with no gene match: 19. Written as DNA, the CDR3 is TGTGCCAGCAGCCCTATTGCGGGGGGCACGGGGGAAAATTACGAGCAGTACTTC. Amino acid sequence: CASSPIAGGTGENYEQYF.

This clonotype was recorded at least ten times. The gene calls are TRBV20-1 and TRBJ2-5; 10 nucleotides line up with TRBD2. CDR1 and CDR2 from the germline V gene are DFQATT and SNEGSKA (reference sequence). The CDR3 runs to 15 residues. V trimming: 5 bases; J trimming: 9 bases; junction bases outside the gene matches: 15. The CDR3 loop is CSAGSPLAGEVAQYF. Here the CDR3 DNA reads TGCAGTGCTGGCTCCCCCCTAGCGGGGGAGGTAGCCCAGTACTTC.

The chain has TRBV24-1 and TRBJ2-1, with unresolved D. Germline V gene data show CDR1 as KGHDR and CDR2 as SFDVKD. Between the trimmed V and J ends, which lost 5 bases and 2 bases, there was a span of 3 bases. The CDR3 loop spans 12 amino acids. CDR3 nucleotide sequence: TGTGCCACCAGTGCGGCCTACAATGAGCAGTTCTTC. It specifies CATSAAYNEQFF.

This clonotype occurred many times. The chain links TRBV12-3 or TRBV12-4 to TRBJ2-1, with TRBD1 identical over 7 bases. Germline trimming cut 6 bases from V and 5 bases from J; bases unmatched to any gene: 7. The CDR3 runs to 14 residues. The CDR3 sequence is CASSYRGLDNEQFF. The CDR3 region has the DNA TGTGCCAGCAGCTACAGGGGTTTGGACAATGAGCAGTTCTTC.

Many counts were recorded for this clonotype. The rearrangement joins TRBV29-1 to TRBJ2-3; D perhaps matches TRBD2 (6 bases). V lost 7 bases to trimming and J lost 1 base, with 15 bases between them. This CDR3 is 14 amino acids long. Germline assignment: CDR1 SQVTM and CDR2 ANQGSEA. The CDR3 reads CSAGLPPGTDTQYF. As DNA, the CDR3 is TGCAGCGCTGGACTACCTCCCGGCACAGATACGCAGTATTTT.

The chain links TRBV2 to TRBJ2-5, with 14 bases fitting TRBD2. J was trimmed by 1 base and V by 2 bases; bases with no gene match: 3. The length of the CDR3 is 17 residues. The germline V gene encodes CDR1 SNHLY and CDR2 FYNNEI. CDR3 sequence (DNA): TGTGCCAGCAGTGAAATCGGGACTAGCGGGGGCCAAGAGACCCAGTACTTC. This encodes CASSEIGTSGGQETQYF.

This clonotype was observed a handful of times. CDR3 sequence (DNA): TGTGCCAGCAGCTTAGGGGAAGGGGGCCGACATGGCTACACCTTC. Translating gives CASSLGEGGRHGYTF. V usage is TRBV7-9 and J usage is TRBJ1-2; TRBD1 matches 7 bases. This CDR3 has 15 amino acids. The V gene end was trimmed by 1 base and the J gene end by 6 bases; junction bases not matched to a gene: 8. Looked up from germline, CDR1 is SEHNR and CDR2 is FQNEAQ (reference sequence).